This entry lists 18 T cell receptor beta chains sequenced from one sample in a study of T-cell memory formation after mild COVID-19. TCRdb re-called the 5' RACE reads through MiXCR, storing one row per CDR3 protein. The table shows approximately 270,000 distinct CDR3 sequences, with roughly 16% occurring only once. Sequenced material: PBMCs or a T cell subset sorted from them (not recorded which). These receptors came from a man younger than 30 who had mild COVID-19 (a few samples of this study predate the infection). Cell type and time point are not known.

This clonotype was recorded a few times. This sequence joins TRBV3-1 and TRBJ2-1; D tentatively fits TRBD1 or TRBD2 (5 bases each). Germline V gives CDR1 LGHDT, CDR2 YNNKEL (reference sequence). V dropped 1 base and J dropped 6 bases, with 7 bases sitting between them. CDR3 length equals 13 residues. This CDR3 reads CASSQGDLNEQFF. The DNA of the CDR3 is TGTGCCAGCAGCCAAGGGGACCTCAATGAGCAGTTCTTC.

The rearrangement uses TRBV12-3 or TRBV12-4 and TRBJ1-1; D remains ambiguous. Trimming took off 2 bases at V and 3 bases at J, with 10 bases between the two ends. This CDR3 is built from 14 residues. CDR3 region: CASSLLVGDTEAFF. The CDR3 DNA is TGTGCCAGCAGTTTACTGGTTGGTGACACTGAAGCTTTCTTT.

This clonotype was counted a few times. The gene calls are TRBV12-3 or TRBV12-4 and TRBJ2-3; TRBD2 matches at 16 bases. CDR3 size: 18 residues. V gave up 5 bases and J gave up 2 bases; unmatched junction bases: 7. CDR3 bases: TGTGCCAGCAGTCCTCCGGGACTAGCGGGGGGGACCACAGATACGCAGTATTTT. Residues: CASSPPGLAGGTTDTQYF.

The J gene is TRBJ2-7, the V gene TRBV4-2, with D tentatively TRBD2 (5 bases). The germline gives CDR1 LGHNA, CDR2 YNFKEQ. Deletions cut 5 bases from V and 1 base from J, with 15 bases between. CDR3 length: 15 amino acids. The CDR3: CASSFKGRGSYEQYF. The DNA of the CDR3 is TGTGCCAGCAGCTTTAAGGGTCGGGGTTCCTACGAGCAGTACTTC.

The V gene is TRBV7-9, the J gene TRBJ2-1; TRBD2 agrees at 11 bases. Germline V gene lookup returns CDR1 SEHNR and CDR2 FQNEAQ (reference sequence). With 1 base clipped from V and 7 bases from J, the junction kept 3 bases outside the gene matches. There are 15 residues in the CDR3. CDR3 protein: CASSLVGLADNEQFF. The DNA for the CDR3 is TGTGCCAGCAGCTTAGTGGGACTAGCGGATAATGAGCAGTTCTTC.

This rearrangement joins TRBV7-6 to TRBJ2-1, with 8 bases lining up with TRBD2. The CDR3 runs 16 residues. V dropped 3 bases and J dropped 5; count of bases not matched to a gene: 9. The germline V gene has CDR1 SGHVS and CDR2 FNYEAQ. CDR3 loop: CASSFVYGGGHNEQFF. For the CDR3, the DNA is TGTGCCAGCAGCTTCGTCTACGGGGGGGGCCACAATGAGCAGTTCTTC.

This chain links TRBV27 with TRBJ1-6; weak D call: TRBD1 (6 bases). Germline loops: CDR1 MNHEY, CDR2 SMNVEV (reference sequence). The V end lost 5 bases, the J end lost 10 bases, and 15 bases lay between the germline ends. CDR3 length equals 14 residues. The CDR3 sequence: CASSREGGTSPLHF. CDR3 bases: TGTGCCAGCAGTCGCGAAGGGGGGACCTCACCCCTCCACTTT.

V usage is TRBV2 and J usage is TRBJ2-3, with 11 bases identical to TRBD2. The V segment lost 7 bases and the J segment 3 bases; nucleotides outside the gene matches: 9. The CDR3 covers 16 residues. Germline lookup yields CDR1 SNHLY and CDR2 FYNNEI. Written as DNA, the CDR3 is TGTGCCAGCACCGTGACTAGCGGGGTGGCTACAGATACGCAGTATTTT. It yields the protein CASTVTSGVATDTQYF.

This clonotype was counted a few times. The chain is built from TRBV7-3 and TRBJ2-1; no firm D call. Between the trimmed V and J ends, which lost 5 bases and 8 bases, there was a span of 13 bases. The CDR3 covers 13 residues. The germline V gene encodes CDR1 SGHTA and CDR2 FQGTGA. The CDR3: CASSPSLVDEQFF. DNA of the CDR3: TGTGCCAGCAGCCCTAGTCTAGTTGATGAGCAGTTCTTC. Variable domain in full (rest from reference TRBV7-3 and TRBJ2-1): GAGVSQTPSNKVTEKGKYVELRCDPISGHTALYWYRQSLGQGPEFLIYFQGTGAADDSGLPNDRFFAVRPEGSVSTLKIQRTERGDSAVYLCASSPSLVDEQFFGPGTRLTVL.

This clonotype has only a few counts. CDR3 DNA: TGCGCCAGCAGCCCTAGAGGTAGCCCGCGTTACAATGAGCAGTTCTTC. It codes for CASSPRGSPRYNEQFF. V gene TRBV4-1 combines with J gene TRBJ2-1; D not resolved. The length of the CDR3 is 16 residues. The germline gives CDR1 MGHRA, CDR2 YSYEKL. Trimming cost V 4 bases and J 4 bases, with 17 bases left between them.

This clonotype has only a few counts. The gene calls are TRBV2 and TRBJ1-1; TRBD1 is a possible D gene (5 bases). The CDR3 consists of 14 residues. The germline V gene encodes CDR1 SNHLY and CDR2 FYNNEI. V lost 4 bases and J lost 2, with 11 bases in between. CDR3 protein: CASSVVGGNTEAFF. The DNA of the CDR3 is TGTGCCAGCAGTGTTGTTGGGGGTAACACTGAAGCTTTCTTT. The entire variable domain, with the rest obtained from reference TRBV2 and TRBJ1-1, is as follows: EPEVTQTPSHQVTQMGQEVILRCVPISNHLYFYWYRQILGQKVEFLVSFYNNEISEKSEIFDDQFSVERPDGSNFTLKIRSTKLEDSAMYFCASSVVGGNTEAFFGQGTRLTVV.

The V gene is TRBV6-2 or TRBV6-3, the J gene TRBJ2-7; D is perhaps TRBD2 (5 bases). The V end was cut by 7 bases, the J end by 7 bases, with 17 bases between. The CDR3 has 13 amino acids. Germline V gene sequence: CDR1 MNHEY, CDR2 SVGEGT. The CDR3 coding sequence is TGTGCCAGCACTCACAGCGGACTGAGGGAGCAGTACGTC. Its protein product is CASTHSGLREQYV.

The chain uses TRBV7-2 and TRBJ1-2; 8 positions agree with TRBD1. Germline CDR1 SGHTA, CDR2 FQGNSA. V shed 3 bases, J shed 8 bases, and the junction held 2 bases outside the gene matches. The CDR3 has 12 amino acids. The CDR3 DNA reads TGTGCCAGCAGCTTCAGGGGGCAGGGCTACACCTTC. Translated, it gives CASSFRGQGYTF. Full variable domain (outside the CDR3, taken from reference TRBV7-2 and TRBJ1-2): GAGVSQSPSNKVTEKGKDVELRCDPISGHTALYWYRQSLGQGLEFLIYFQGNSAPDKSGLPSDRFSAERTGGSVSTLTIQRTQQEDSAVYLCASSFRGQGYTFGSGTRLTVV.

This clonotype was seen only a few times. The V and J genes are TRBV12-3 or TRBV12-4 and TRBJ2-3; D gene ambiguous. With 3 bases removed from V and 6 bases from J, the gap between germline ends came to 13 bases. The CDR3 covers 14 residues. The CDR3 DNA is TGTGCCAGCAGTTTCGGTTCGGCCGGCGATACGCAGTATTTT. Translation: CASSFGSAGDTQYF.

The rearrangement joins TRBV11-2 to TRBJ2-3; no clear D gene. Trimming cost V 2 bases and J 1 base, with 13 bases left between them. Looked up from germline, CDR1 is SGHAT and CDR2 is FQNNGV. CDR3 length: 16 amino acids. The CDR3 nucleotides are TGTGCCAGCAGCTTAAACCCCCCGGGCCGCACAGATACGCAGTATTTT. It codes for CASSLNPPGRTDTQYF. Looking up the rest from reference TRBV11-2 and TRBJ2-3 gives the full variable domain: EAGVAQSPRYKIIEKRQSVAFWCNPISGHATLYWYQQILGQGPKLLIQFQNNGVVDDSQLPKDRFSAERLKGVDSTLKIQPAKLEDSAVYLCASSLNPPGRTDTQYFGPGTRLTVL.

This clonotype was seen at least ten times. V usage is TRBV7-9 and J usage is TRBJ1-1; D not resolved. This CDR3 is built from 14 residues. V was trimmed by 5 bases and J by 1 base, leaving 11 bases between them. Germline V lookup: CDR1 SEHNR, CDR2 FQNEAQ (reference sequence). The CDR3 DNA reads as TGTGCCAGCAGCGCCCCAACATCGAACACTGAAGCTTTCTTT. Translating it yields CASSAPTSNTEAFF.

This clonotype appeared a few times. CDR3 residues: CASSHPAGQGSEKLFF. CDR3 nucleotides: TGCGCCAGCAGCCACCCGGCAGGACAGGGGAGTGAAAAACTGTTTTTT. The rearrangement links TRBV5-1 to TRBJ1-4; TRBD1 matches 9 bases. V trimming: 4 bases; J trimming: 7 bases; junction bases outside the gene matches: 11. The CDR3 runs 16 residues. CDR1 is SGHRS, CDR2 YFSETQ, per germline. Drawing the rest from reference TRBV5-1 and TRBJ1-4, the complete variable domain is KAGVTQTPRYLIKTRGQQVTLSCSPISGHRSVSWYQQTPGQGLQFLFEYFSETQRNKGNFPGRFSGRQFSNSRSEMNVSTLELGDSALYLCASSHPAGQGSEKLFFGSGTQLSVL.

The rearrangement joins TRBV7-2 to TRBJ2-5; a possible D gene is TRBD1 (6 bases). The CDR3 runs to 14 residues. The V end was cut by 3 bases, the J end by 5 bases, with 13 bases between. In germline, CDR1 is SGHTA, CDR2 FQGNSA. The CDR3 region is CASSLRQAPETQYF. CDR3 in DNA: TGTGCCAGCAGCTTGAGACAGGCCCCGGAGACCCAGTACTTC. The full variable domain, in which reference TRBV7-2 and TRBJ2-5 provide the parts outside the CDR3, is GAGVSQSPSNKVTEKGKDVELRCDPISGHTALYWYRQSLGQGLEFLIYFQGNSAPDKSGLPSDRFSAERTGGSVSTLTIQRTQQEDSAVYLCASSLRQAPETQYFGPGTRLLVL.